This TCR beta chain is from a study of beta chain features in type 1 diabetes. Study-wide background: Sorted cells examined across all samples numbered 85 million to 130 million.

Every bit of the isolated RNA underwent reverse transcription, so sequencing read expressed TCRB transcripts. Sequencing was performed with immunoSEQ multiplex PCR; in TCRdb, only in-frame clones are kept and a portion is missing. The sample shows roughly 12,000 clones, about 49% of them seen only once. The ends were cut back, 2 bases at V and 7 bases at J, with 20 bases in the middle. This CDR3 is 17 amino acids long. Notes on this clone: Its antigen is unknown.

Findings and limits, study-wide: People with Type 1 diabetes carried modestly yet significantly shorter TCRB CDR3s in all four CD4+ subsets. It was not settled here whether HLA type affects TCRB rearrangement. Healthy donors had naive, central memory and Treg TCRB repertoires that appeared less similar than those seen among patients.

The chain is built from TRBV23-1 and TRBJ1-4, with D perhaps TRBD1 (5 bases). TRBV23-1 is assigned to the ORF class and has an uncertain function. The sample comprised stem cell memory CD4+ T cells from blood. This TCR was sampled from a man aged 18 to 35 in good health. CDR3 region: CASSQKTPAGVGEKLFF. The CDR3 nucleotides read TGCGCCAGCAGTCAAAAGACCCCGGCGGGGGTTGGTGAAAAACTGTTTTTT.